This T cell receptor beta chain was identified in a study of beta chain features in type 1 diabetes. Study observations and caveats: Within each of all four CD4+ subsets, Type 1 diabetes patients had TCRB CDR3s that were moderately but significantly shorter.

This clone occurred a few times. Its antigen is as yet unknown. The investigators reverse transcribed all of the isolated RNA, so they sequenced expressed TCRB transcripts. Method: immunoSEQ multiplex PCR; TCRdb's copy keeps in-frame clones and lacks some. The profile covers 350,000 to 450,000 clones, with approximately 15% appearing a single time and about 0.02% taken by the ten largest. The CDR3 sequence is 13 residues long. V was cut by 1 base and J by 4 bases, with 5 bases left in between. CDR1 is LNHDA and CDR2 is SQIVND in the germline V gene (reference sequence). This rearrangement joins TRBV19 to TRBJ1-5; TRBD1 might be the D (5 bases). The source is a woman younger than 30 in good health. The sample was naive CD4+ T cells from blood. DNA of the CDR3: TGTGCCAGTAGTATAGCAGGGAATCAGCCCCAGCATTTT. Translation gives CASSIAGNQPQHF.